A selection of T cell receptor beta chains follows, all from one sample in a study of cytomegalovirus exposure and HLA in healthy donors. Here immunoSEQ multiplex PCR was the method, and the copy in TCRdb shows in-frame clones only, minus some. Of fewer than 95,000 clones detected, around 81% appear once; the ten largest clones hold around 2%. Sequenced material: PBMCs. These TCRs come from a man aged 18 to 30 in good health and CMV-seronegative. The CDR3 runs from the conserved cysteine through the conserved F or W. Fields, in order: J gene, V gene, clone size, D gene, CDR3 protein, CDR3 DNA. D genes are given only for firm matches. The size field is filled for only some rows; it gives once, few, many or a size class.

TRBJ2-7	TRBV6-6	NA	TRBD1	CASSPRTGPSYEQYF	TGTGCCAGCAGCCCGAGGACAGGGCCATCCTACGAGCAGTACTTC
TRBJ2-1	TRBV11-2	NA	TRBD1	CASSSPRARTGLFDEQFF	TGTGCCAGCAGCTCACCCCGGGCTAGGACAGGGCTTTTCGATGAGCAGTTCTTC
TRBJ2-3	TRBV5-4	few	TRBD2	CASSLSGLAGVGTDTQYF	TGTGCCAGCAGCCTCTCCGGACTAGCGGGGGTAGGCACAGATACGCAGTATTTT
TRBJ1-6	TRBV7-9	once	NA	CSSSSPSSYNSPLHF	TGTTCCAGCAGCTCTCCGAGCTCCTATAATTCACCCCTCCACTTT
TRBJ1-5	TRBV5-1	NA	NA	CASSLDGHFNNQPQHF	TGCGCCAGCAGCTTGGATGGTCACTTCAACAATCAGCCCCAGCATTTT
TRBJ1-1	TRBV7-3	NA	TRBD1	CASSPLTGGLSEAFF	TGTGCCAGCAGCCCCCTGACAGGGGGCTTATCTGAAGCTTTCTTT
TRBJ1-6	TRBV19	NA	NA	CATRTGSSYNSPLHF	TGTGCCACTAGAACAGGGAGCTCCTATAATTCACCCCTCCACTTT
TRBJ2-1	TRBV7-3	NA	TRBD1	CASTQTGAAYNEQFF	TGTGCCAGCACCCAAACAGGGGCGGCCTACAATGAGCAGTTCTTC
TRBJ2-2	TRBV6-5	NA	NA	CASSYNRLGNTGELFF	TGTGCCAGCAGTTACAACCGACTGGGGAACACCGGGGAGCTGTTTTTT
TRBJ2-5	TRBV19	NA	NA	CASSREETQYF	TGTGCCAGTAGTAGAGAAGAGACCCAGTACTTC
TRBJ2-7	TRBV4-2	NA	TRBD2	CASSPSSGGGASYEQYF	TGTGCCAGCAGCCCCTCAAGCGGGGGGGGAGCCTCCTACGAGCAGTACTTC
TRBJ1-1	TRBV29-1	NA	NA	CSVRADSLMNTEAFF	TGCAGCGTACGCGCTGACAGCCTCATGAACACTGAAGCTTTCTTT
TRBJ1-1	TRBV7-9	few	NA	CASSSNMNTEAFF	TGTGCCAGCAGTTCCAACATGAACACTGAAGCTTTCTTT
TRBJ2-3	TRBV6-5	NA	NA	CASTSSADTQYF	TGTGCCAGCACCTCTAGCGCAGATACGCAGTATTTT
TRBJ2-5	TRBV6-1	NA	TRBD2	CASSRTSGQETQYF	TGTGCCAGCAGTAGGACTAGCGGGCAAGAGACCCAGTACTTC
TRBJ2-7	TRBV10-2	few	TRBD1	CASTPRDRGSYEQYF	TGCGCCAGCACACCTCGGGACAGGGGGTCCTACGAGCAGTACTTC
TRBJ1-3	TRBV6-6	NA	NA	CASSYERGGNTIYF	TGTGCCAGCAGTTACGAGCGGGGGGGAAACACCATATATTTT
TRBJ2-1	TRBV7-3	NA	NA	CASSLLGPGNEQFF	TGTGCCAGCAGCTTACTTGGCCCGGGCAATGAGCAGTTCTTC
TRBJ1-3	TRBV4-2	NA	NA	CASSQDGAPGNTIYF	TGTGCCAGCAGCCAAGATGGGGCCCCTGGAAACACCATATATTTT
TRBJ1-1	TRBV18	NA	NA	CASSRTQGVNTEAFF	TGTGCCAGCTCACGCACACAGGGCGTGAACACTGAAGCTTTCTTT
TRBJ2-2	TRBV9	NA	NA	CASSVGQSTGELFF	TGTGCCAGCAGCGTAGGACAAAGCACCGGGGAGCTGTTTTTT
TRBJ2-2	TRBV5-8	NA	NA	CASSLAEQSVNTGELFF	TGTGCCAGCAGCTTGGCCGAACAATCAGTGAACACCGGGGAGCTGTTTTTT
TRBJ1-2	TRBV6-5	NA	NA	CASSSRGEGYGYTF	TGTGCCAGCAGTTCTCGGGGGGAGGGCTATGGCTACACCTTC
TRBJ2-7	TRBV5-1	NA	TRBD1	CASSLKPQGAGGEQYF	TGCGCCAGCAGCTTGAAGCCACAGGGGGCAGGAGGCGAGCAGTACTTC
TRBJ2-4	TRBV7-9	once	NA	CASSPWDSLAKNIQYF	TGTGCCAGCAGCCCTTGGGACTCCCTAGCCAAAAACATTCAGTACTTC
TRBJ1-2	TRBV7-9	NA	TRBD1	CSSFRQGHYGYTF	TGTTCCAGCTTCAGACAGGGCCACTATGGCTACACCTTC
TRBJ1-5	TRBV4-1	few	NA	CASSQGGTPQSNQPQHF	TGCGCCAGCAGCCAAGGGGGGACACCACAGAGCAATCAGCCCCAGCATTTT